The following is a T cell receptor (beta chain) sequence with its context. V lost 5 bases and J lost 2, with 10 bases in between. This CDR3 has 14 amino acids. Germline CDR1 MDHEN, CDR2 SYDVKM. The data originate from a study of T cell responses to AZD1222 COVID-19 vaccine. Some clones are missing from TCRdb's copy, which holds only in-frame ones; the method was immunoSEQ multiplex PCR. The sample holds about 140,000 clones, about 90% seen once. The chain recombines TRBV28 with TRBJ1-5, with a possible D match to TRBD1 (6 bases). Material: peripheral blood, obtained 28 days after the second dose of the MenACWY control vaccine. The clonotype comes from an adult who received the MenACWY meningococcal vaccine as a control. The CDR3 bases are TGTGCCAGCAGTATACAGGGCGGCAATCAGCCCCAGCATTTT. Translation: CASSIQGGNQPQHF.